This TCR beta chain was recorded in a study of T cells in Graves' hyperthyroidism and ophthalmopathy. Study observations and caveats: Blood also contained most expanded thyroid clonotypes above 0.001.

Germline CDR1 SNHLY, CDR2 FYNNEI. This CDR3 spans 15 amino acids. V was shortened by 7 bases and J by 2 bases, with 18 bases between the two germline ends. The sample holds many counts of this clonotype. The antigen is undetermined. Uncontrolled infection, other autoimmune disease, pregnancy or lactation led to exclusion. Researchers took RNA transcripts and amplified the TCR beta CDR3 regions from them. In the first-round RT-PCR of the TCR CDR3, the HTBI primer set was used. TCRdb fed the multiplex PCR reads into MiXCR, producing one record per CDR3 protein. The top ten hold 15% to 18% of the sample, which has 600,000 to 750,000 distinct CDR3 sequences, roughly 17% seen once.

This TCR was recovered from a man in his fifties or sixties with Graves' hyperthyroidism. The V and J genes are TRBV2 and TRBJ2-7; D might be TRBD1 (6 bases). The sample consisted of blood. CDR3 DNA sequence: TGTGCCAGCACTCTCCGGGACACCGGCCCCTACGAGCAGTACTTC. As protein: CASTLRDTGPYEQYF.